What follows are 3 T cell receptor beta chains derived from one specimen sequenced in a study of a mutant IDH1 vaccine in newly diagnosed glioma. Their recognized antigens are unknown. The time point: week 35, safety follow-up. Vaccinated patients received 300 ug of mutant IDH1 20-mer peptide per dose, with topical imiquimod. Sequenced by immunoSEQ multiplex PCR; TCRdb stores in-frame clones only, minus some. This sample carries 70,000 or so clones, roughly 86% of them seen once, and the ten largest clones take 1.5% to 2.5%. The sample consisted of PBMCs, taken from a glioma patient whose treatment included an IDH1 peptide vaccine. Receptors were obtained from a man younger than 45 with glioma.

The genes are TRBV7-2 and TRBJ1-3; TRBD1 agrees at 9 bases. The CDR3 loop spans 16 amino acids. V shed 4 bases and J 4 bases; nucleotides not matched to a gene: 8. Germline assignment: CDR1 SGHTA and CDR2 FQGNSA. The CDR3: CASSSGQGKSGNTIYF. The CDR3 DNA is TGTGCCAGCAGCTCGGGACAGGGAAAATCGGGAAACACCATATATTTT.

The V gene is TRBV6-1, the J gene TRBJ2-3; perhaps TRBD1 as D (6 bases). The germline V gene encodes CDR1 MNHNS and CDR2 SASEGT. This CDR3 comprises 15 residues. V lost 2 bases and J 1 base, leaving 10 bases between the germline ends. DNA for the CDR3: TGTGCCAGCAGTGAAAACAGGGCCCGCACAGATACGCAGTATTTT. It translates to CASSENRARTDTQYF.

The rearrangement links TRBV27 to TRBJ2-2; 9 bases line up with TRBD1. Losses at the gene ends were 4 bases for V and 7 bases for J; bases not matched to a gene: 4. The CDR3 is made up of 14 amino acids. Germline CDR1 MNHEY, CDR2 SMNVEV (reference sequence). CDR3 residues: CASSWTGEVGELFF. The CDR3 region has the DNA TGTGCCAGCAGTTGGACAGGGGAGGTCGGGGAGCTGTTTTTT.